A selection of T cell receptor beta chains follows, all from one sample in a study of T cell responses to AZD1222 COVID-19 vaccine. Some clones are missing from TCRdb's copy, which holds only in-frame ones; the method was immunoSEQ multiplex PCR. The sample contains 130,000 to 150,000 clones, roughly 90% of which appear only once. The sequencing here drew on peripheral blood, taken on day 0 of AZD1222 vaccination. These receptors were taken from an adult in good health. The CDR3 runs from the conserved cysteine through the conserved F or W. Each record gives: V gene, J gene, D gene, clone size, CDR3 DNA, CDR3 protein. D genes are given only for firm matches. Size is stated for part of the rows, as once, few or many counts, or as a class when the clone is expanded.

v_call: TRBV5-5
j_call: TRBJ2-7
d_call: NA
clone_size: NA
cdr3_nt: TGTGCCAGCAGACCGGACTACCCGATTACCTACGAGCAGTACTTC
cdr3_aa: CASRPDYPITYEQYF

v_call: TRBV5-1
j_call: TRBJ2-2
d_call: NA
clone_size: NA
cdr3_nt: TGCGCCAGCAGCTTGGAGGGGACCGGGGAGCTGTTTTTT
cdr3_aa: CASSLEGTGELFF

v_call: TRBV2
j_call: TRBJ2-7
d_call: NA
clone_size: NA
cdr3_nt: TGTGCCAGCAGTGCAGGGACCCCAAATTCCTACGAGCAGTACTTC
cdr3_aa: CASSAGTPNSYEQYF

v_call: TRBV5-5
j_call: TRBJ1-1
d_call: NA
clone_size: once
cdr3_nt: TGTGCCAGCAGGCTCCACGCCGGGGAAGCTTTCTTT
cdr3_aa: CASRLHAGEAFF

v_call: TRBV12-2
j_call: TRBJ1-1
d_call: NA
clone_size: NA
cdr3_nt: TGTGCAAGTCGCTCCCGGGACACTGAAGCTTTCTTT
cdr3_aa: CASRSRDTEAFF

v_call: TRBV6-6
j_call: TRBJ2-7
d_call: NA
clone_size: NA
cdr3_nt: TGTGCCAGCAGCCAGACACCTTTTGGAGAGCAGTACTTC
cdr3_aa: CASSQTPFGEQYF

v_call: TRBV28
j_call: TRBJ1-1
d_call: NA
clone_size: NA
cdr3_nt: TGTGCCAGCAGTTTTTGGCAGATGAACACTGAAGCTTTCTTT
cdr3_aa: CASSFWQMNTEAFF

v_call: TRBV4-2
j_call: TRBJ2-5
d_call: NA
clone_size: NA
cdr3_nt: TGTGCCAGCAGCACCGTGAAGGGGGGGGGAGAGACCCAGTACTTC
cdr3_aa: CASSTVKGGGETQYF

v_call: TRBV11-2
j_call: TRBJ1-1
d_call: NA
clone_size: once
cdr3_nt: TGTGCCAGCAGCTTAGTTTCTGAAGCTTTCTTT
cdr3_aa: CASSLVSEAFF

v_call: TRBV28
j_call: TRBJ2-7
d_call: TRBD2
clone_size: NA
cdr3_nt: TGTGCCAGCAGTTTGGGAGCGGGAGGGCCTTTCGAGCAGTACTTC
cdr3_aa: CASSLGAGGPFEQYF

v_call: TRBV27
j_call: TRBJ1-5
d_call: TRBD1
clone_size: NA
cdr3_nt: TGTGCCAGCAGTTCCTCCGGGACAGGGTCGTTTCAGCCCCAGCATTTT
cdr3_aa: CASSSSGTGSFQPQHF

v_call: TRBV19
j_call: TRBJ1-5
d_call: NA
clone_size: NA
cdr3_nt: TGTGCCAGTAGTATTGGTGATCAGCCCCAGCATTTT
cdr3_aa: CASSIGDQPQHF

v_call: TRBV7-3
j_call: TRBJ1-6
d_call: TRBD1
clone_size: once
cdr3_nt: TGTGCCAGCAGCGCGGGACAGTGGGGCACCCTCCACTTT
cdr3_aa: CASSAGQWGTLHF

v_call: TRBV29-1
j_call: TRBJ1-2
d_call: NA
clone_size: NA
cdr3_nt: TGCAGCGTTTCCGGGGGGGGCGGCTACACCTTC
cdr3_aa: CSVSGGGGYTF

v_call: TRBV14
j_call: TRBJ1-2
d_call: NA
clone_size: NA
cdr3_nt: TGTGCCAGCAGCCAAGATACGGGTGGCTATGGCTACACCTTC
cdr3_aa: CASSQDTGGYGYTF

v_call: TRBV7-8
j_call: TRBJ2-7
d_call: TRBD2
clone_size: NA
cdr3_nt: TGTGCCAGCAGCTCGCCCGGGAGGGTGAGGGGGAACGAGCAGTACTTC
cdr3_aa: CASSSPGRVRGNEQYF

v_call: TRBV5-4
j_call: TRBJ2-2
d_call: NA
clone_size: NA
cdr3_nt: TGTGCCAGCAGCTTGGACAGGGCGAACACCGGGGAGCTGTTTTTT
cdr3_aa: CASSLDRANTGELFF

v_call: TRBV25-1
j_call: TRBJ2-7
d_call: NA
clone_size: NA
cdr3_nt: TGTGCCAGCAGTGAATGGGAAAAACCGAAGCAGTACTTC
cdr3_aa: CASSEWEKPKQYF

v_call: TRBV2
j_call: TRBJ1-3
d_call: NA
clone_size: once
cdr3_nt: TGTGCCAGCAGTCCTAGGGACATCTACTCTGGAAACACCATATATTTT
cdr3_aa: CASSPRDIYSGNTIYF

v_call: TRBV10-2
j_call: TRBJ1-2
d_call: NA
clone_size: NA
cdr3_nt: TGCGCCAGCACCAGATCAAGGGAGGGGAGCTATGGCTACACCTTC
cdr3_aa: CASTRSREGSYGYTF

v_call: TRBV9
j_call: TRBJ2-1
d_call: TRBD2
clone_size: NA
cdr3_nt: TGTGCCAGCAGCCCCAGCGGGAGTCCCATCGATGAGCAGTTCTTC
cdr3_aa: CASSPSGSPIDEQFF

v_call: TRBV10-2
j_call: TRBJ1-5
d_call: NA
clone_size: NA
cdr3_nt: TGCGCCAGCAAGGAGGAAGAACATCAGCCCCAGCATTTT
cdr3_aa: CASKEEEHQPQHF